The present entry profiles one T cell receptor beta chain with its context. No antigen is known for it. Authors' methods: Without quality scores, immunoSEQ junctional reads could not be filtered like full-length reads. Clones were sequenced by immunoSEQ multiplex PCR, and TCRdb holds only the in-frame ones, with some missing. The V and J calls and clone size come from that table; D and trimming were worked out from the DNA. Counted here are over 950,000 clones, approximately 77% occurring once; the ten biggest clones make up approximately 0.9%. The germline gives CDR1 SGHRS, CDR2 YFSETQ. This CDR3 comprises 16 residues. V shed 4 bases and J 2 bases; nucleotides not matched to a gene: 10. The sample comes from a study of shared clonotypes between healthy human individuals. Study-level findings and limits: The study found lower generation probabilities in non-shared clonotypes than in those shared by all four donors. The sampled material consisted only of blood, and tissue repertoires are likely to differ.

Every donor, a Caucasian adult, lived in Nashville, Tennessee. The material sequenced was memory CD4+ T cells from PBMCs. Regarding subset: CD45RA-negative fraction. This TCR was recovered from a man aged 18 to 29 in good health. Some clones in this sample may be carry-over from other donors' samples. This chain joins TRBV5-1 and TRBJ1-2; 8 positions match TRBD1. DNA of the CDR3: TGCGCCAGCAGCGGAAACAGACAGGGGCTAAACTATGGCTACACCTTC. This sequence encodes CASSGNRQGLNYGYTF.